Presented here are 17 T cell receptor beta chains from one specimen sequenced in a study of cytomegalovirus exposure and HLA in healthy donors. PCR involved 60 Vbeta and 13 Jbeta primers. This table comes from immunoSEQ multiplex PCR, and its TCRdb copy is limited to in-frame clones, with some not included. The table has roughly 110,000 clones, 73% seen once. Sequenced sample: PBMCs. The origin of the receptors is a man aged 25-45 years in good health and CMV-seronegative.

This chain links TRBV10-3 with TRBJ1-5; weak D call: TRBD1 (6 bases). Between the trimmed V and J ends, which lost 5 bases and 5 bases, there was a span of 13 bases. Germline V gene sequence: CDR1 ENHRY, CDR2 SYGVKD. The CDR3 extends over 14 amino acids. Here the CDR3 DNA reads TGTGCCATCAGTACCGGGACATCCGATCAGCCCCAGCATTTT. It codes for CAISTGTSDQPQHF.

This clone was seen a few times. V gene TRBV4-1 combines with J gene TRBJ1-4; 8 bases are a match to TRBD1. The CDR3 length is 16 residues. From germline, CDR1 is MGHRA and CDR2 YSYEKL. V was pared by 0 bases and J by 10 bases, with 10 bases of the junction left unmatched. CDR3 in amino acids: CASSQEPGGIVGKLFF. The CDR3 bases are TGCGCCAGCAGCCAAGAACCAGGGGGCATAGTCGGAAAACTGTTTTTT.

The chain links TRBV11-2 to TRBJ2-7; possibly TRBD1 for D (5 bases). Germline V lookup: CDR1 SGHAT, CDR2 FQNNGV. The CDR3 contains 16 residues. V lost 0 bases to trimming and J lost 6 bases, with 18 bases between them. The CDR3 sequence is CASSLDLQGNVFEQYF. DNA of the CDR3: TGTGCCAGCAGCTTAGATTTGCAGGGTAACGTGTTCGAGCAGTACTTC.

The CDR3 here is CASSYSGTSGSWELFF. The CDR3 bases are TGTGCCAGCAGCTACTCCGGGACTAGCGGGAGCTGGGAGCTGTTTTTT. This chain joins TRBV7-2 and TRBJ2-2, with TRBD2 matching over 14 bases. Germline V gene data show CDR1 as SGHTA and CDR2 as FQGNSA. V trimming: 4 bases; J trimming: 9 bases; junction bases outside the gene matches: 7. The CDR3 contains 16 residues.

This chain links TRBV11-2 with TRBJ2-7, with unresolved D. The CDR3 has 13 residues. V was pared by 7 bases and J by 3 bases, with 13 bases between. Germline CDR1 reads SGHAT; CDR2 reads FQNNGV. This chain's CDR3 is CASTPSQVYEQYF. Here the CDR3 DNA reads TGTGCCAGCACCCCAAGCCAGGTCTACGAGCAGTACTTC.

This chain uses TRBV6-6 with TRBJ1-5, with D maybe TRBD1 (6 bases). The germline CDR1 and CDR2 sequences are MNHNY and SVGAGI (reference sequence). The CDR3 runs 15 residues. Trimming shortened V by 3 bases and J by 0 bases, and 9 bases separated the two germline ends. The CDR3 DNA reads TGTGCCAGCAGTTATATCAGGGGTAGCAATCAGCCCCAGCATTTT. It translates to CASSYIRGSNQPQHF.

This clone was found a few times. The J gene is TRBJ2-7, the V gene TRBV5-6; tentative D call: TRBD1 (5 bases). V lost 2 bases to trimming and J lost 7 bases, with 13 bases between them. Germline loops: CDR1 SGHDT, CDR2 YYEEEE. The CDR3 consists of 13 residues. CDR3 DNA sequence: TGTGCCAGCAGCTTTCAGGGCACGGAGGAGCAGTACTTC. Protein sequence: CASSFQGTEEQYF.

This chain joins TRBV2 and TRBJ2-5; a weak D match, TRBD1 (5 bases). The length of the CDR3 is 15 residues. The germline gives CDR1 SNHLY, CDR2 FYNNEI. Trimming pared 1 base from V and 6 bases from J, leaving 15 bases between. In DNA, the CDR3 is TGTGCCAGCAGTGAAGAGGGGTCCTTTGCGCAGACCCAGTACTTC. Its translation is CASSEEGSFAQTQYF.

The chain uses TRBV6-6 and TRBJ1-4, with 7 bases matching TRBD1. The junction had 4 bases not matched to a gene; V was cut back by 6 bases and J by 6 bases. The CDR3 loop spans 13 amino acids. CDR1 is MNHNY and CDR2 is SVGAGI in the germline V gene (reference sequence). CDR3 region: CASRTGTDEKLFF. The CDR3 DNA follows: TGTGCCAGCAGAACCGGGACAGATGAAAAACTGTTTTTT.

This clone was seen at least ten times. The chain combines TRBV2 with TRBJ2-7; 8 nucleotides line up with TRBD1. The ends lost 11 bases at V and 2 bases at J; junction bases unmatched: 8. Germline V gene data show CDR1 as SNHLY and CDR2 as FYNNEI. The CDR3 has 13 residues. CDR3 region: CASLDRGAYEQYF. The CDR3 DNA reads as TGTGCCTCGCTCGACAGGGGTGCCTACGAGCAGTACTTC.

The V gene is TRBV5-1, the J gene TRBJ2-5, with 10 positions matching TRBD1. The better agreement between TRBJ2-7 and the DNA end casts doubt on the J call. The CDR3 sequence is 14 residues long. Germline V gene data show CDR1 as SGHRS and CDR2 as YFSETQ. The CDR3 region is CATAPGTGAYEQYF. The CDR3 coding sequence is TGCGCCACCGCCCCCGGGACAGGGGCCTACGAGCAGTACTTC.

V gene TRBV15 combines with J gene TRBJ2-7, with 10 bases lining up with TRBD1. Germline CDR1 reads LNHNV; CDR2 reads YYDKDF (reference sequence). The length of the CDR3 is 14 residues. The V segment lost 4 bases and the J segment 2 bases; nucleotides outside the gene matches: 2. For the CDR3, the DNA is TGTGCCACCAGCAAGGGACAGGGGACCTACGAGCAGTACTTC. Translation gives CATSKGQGTYEQYF.

Here the CDR3 DNA reads TGTGCCAGCAGCCCCGTGGGGGAGGGGACCTATGGCTACACCTTC. Encoded protein: CASSPVGEGTYGYTF. The gene calls are TRBV4-2 and TRBJ1-2; TRBD1 might be the D (5 bases). CDR1 is LGHNA and CDR2 is YNFKEQ in the germline V gene. This CDR3 has 15 amino acids. The V end was cut by 4 bases, the J end by 4 bases, with 16 bases between.

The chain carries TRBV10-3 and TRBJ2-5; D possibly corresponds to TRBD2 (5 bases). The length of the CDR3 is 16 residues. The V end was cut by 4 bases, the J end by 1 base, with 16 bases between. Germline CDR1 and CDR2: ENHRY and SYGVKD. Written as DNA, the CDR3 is TGTGCCATCAGTGGGACTGGAGTGGTCAGCCAAGAGACCCAGTACTTC. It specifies CAISGTGVVSQETQYF.

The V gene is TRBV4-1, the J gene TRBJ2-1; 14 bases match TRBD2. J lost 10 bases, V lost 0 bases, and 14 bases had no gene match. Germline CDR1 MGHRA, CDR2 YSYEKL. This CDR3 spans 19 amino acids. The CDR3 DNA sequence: TGCGCCAGCAGCCAAGACAGAAGGTTCGGGACTAGCGGGAGACGGGAGCAGTTCTTC. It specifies CASSQDRRFGTSGRREQFF.

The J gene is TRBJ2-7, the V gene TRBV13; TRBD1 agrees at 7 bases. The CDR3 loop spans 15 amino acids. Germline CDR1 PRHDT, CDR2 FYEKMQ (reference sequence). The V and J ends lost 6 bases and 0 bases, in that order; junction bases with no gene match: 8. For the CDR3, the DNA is TGTGCCAGCAGGGTACAGGGGCCATCCTCCTACGAGCAGTACTTC. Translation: CASRVQGPSSYEQYF.

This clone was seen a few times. CDR3 residues: CASSANQGGSYEQYF. CDR3 sequence (DNA): TGTGCCAGCAGTGCGAATCAGGGTGGGTCCTACGAGCAGTACTTC. J is TRBJ2-7 and V is TRBV6-1; maybe TRBD1 (5 bases). This CDR3 is 15 amino acids long. The V gene's germline CDR1 is MNHNS and CDR2 SASEGT. V shed 4 bases and J shed 1 base, with 14 bases lying between them.